This paragraph reports one TCR beta chain. Its antigen remains unidentified. Per-nucleotide qualities are absent, and no much larger clonotype sits a single base away. In light of the paper, this sample's time point label describes: about 28 days (+/-7) after the second vaccine dose. AZD1222 recipients whose second dose came at about 4 weeks and those whose second dose came at about 12 weeks were combined into one group, since spike-specific TCR depth and breadth did not differ between the two schedules. Samples from vaccinated people were obtained from the UK trials COV001 and COV002, which included a single-blind randomized controlled phase 2/3 trial of AZD1222 (ChAdOx1 nCoV-19) in healthy adults. For TCRbeta chain sequencing, PBMC samples were collected from trial participants at day 0 and at day 28 after the second dose. This sample is drawn from a study of T cell responses to AZD1222 COVID-19 vaccine (dated by TCRdb to the early 2020s). For the study in its entirety: A total of about 230 trial participants underwent TCR sequencing, of whom some 210 received two doses of AZD1222 and around 26 received two doses of the MenACWY control vaccine. Trial participants were enrolled by age into subgroups of 18-55, 56-69 and 70-plus years, and approximately 150, 30 and 60 TCR-sequenced participants, respectively, were included in these subgroups. What the authors observed across the whole study: The 56-69-year group was small, and its depth increase did not reach significance, likely because of low power. Because no day 14 peak-response samples were available, the repertoires could be characterized only after the peak T cell response. Reportedly, almost half of the unique spike-specific TCRs recognized epitopes lying outside the regions that are mutated in the B.1.351 and B.1.1.7 variants. Most participants were white British and females outnumbered males, and the authors suggested that clonal diversity may have been underestimated. Conclusions about previously exposed vaccinees are limited, since just five to seven AZD1222 recipients were seropositive for SARS-CoV-2 at baseline. After two AZD1222 doses, both the breadth and the depth of spike-specific TCRs were significantly higher than at day 0 and than in MenACWY recipients. The whole spike protein was spanned by vaccine-associated CD4 TCRs, and dominant responses were seen in regions 160-218 and 743-854.

The CDR3 regions of human TCRbeta chains were analyzed by immunosequencing. Per the original workflow: TCRs in the repertoires were matched against a reference library of SARS-CoV-2-specific TCRs that had been generated with the MIRA antigen-specificity platform. Breadth was defined as the fraction of unique TCRs that were SARS-CoV-2-associated. Depth was defined as the fraction of total T cells that were SARS-CoV-2-associated. Using the MIRA data, each spike-specific TCR was assigned both to the spike region to which the TCR was reactive and to a CD4 or CD8 class. Log10-transformed breadth and depth values were compared by one-way ANOVA with Sidak's multiple comparisons tests. TCRdb carries this immuneACCESS record with in-frame sequences only. Its versions omit some clonotypes, under half of them owing to an unresolved V gene in the studies checked, with the rest unexplained. Clone size and the V and J calls come from that table; the DNA yielded D and trimming. This sample holds roughly 180,000 clones; roughly 94% were observed only once. The top ten hold roughly 1.7% of the sample.

The CDR3 spans 12 residues, from the cysteine through the phenylalanine. The entry retains the CDR3 DNA only, 36 bases that are in frame from base 1. The V and J ends are trimmed by 4 bases and 12 bases, leaving 15 bases between them. The CDR1 and CDR2 encoded by the germline V gene are SQVTM and ANQGSEA. This clonotype was obtained from an adult who received the AZD1222 COVID-19 vaccine. The chain couples TRBV29-1 to TRBJ1-4; the D gene cannot be resolved reliably. Specimen: peripheral blood, collected 28 days after the second AZD1222 dose. The CDR3 region has the sequence CSVVGSRTELFF. The DNA reads TGCAGCGTTGTGGGGTCGAGGACGGAACTGTTTTTT.